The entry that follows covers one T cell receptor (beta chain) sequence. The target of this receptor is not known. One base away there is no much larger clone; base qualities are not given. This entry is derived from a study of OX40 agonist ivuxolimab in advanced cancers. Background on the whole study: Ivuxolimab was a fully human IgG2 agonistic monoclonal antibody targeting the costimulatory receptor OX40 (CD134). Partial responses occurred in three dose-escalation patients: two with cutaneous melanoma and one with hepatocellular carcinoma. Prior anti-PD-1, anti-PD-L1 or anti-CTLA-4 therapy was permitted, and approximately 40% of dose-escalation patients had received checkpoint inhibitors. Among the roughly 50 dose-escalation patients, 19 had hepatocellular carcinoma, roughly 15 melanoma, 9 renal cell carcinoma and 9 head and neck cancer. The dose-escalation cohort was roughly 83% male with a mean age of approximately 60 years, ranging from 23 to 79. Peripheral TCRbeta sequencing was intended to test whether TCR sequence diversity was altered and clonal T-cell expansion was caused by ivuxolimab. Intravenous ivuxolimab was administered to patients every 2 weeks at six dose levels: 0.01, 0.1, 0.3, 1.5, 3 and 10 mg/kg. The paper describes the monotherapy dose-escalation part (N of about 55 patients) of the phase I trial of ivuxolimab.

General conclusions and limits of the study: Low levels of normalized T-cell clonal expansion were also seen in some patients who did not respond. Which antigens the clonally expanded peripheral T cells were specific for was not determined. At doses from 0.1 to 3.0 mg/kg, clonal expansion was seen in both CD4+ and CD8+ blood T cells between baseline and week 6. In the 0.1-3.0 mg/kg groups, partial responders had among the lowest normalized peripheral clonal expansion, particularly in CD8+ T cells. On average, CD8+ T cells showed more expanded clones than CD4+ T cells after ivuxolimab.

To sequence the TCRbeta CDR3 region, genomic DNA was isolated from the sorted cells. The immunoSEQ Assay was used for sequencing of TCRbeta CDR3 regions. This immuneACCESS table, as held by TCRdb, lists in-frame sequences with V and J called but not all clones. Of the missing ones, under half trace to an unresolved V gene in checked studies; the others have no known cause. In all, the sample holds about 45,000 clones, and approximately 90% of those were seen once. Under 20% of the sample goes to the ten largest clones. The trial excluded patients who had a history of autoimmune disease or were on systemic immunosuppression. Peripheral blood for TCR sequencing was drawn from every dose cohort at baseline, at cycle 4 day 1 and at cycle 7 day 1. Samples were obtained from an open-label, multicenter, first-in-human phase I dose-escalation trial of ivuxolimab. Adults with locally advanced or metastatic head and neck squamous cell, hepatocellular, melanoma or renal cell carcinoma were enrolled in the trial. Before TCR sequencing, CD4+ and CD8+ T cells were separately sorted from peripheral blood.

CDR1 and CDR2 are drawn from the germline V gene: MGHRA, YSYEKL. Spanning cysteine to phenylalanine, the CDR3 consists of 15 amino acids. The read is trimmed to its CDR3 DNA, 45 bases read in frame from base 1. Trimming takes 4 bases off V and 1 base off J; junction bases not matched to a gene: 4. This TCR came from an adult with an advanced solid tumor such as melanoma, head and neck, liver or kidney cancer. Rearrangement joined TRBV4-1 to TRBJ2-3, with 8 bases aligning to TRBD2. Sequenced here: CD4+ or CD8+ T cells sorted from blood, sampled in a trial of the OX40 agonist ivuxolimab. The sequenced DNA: TGCGCCAGCAGCCTTTTTAGCGGGGGCACAGATACGCAGTATTTT. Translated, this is CASSLFSGGTDTQYF.